The 2 T cell receptor beta chains reported below all come from one sample, sequenced in a study of T cells in Graves' hyperthyroidism and ophthalmopathy. Using RNA transcripts as the source, TCR beta CDR3 regions were amplified. The TCR CDR3 was amplified in a first-round RT-PCR using the HTBI primer set. TCRdb re-analysed the multiplex PCR reads in MiXCR, keeping a single row per CDR3 protein. The sample has approximately 620,000 distinct CDR3 sequences, roughly 14% seen once. Source material: blood. Every receptor here comes from a woman between 25 and 40 years old with Graves' hyperthyroidism that later progressed to Graves' ophthalmopathy.

This clonotype was found many times. The chain couples TRBV27 to TRBJ2-1; possibly TRBD2 for D (5 bases). V dropped 2 bases and J dropped 2 bases, with 16 bases sitting between them. Germline V CDR1 and CDR2: MNHEY, SMNVEV (reference sequence). CDR3 size: 17 residues. The CDR3 is CASSLSSWGATYNEQFF. In DNA, the CDR3 is TGTGCCAGCAGTTTAAGTTCTTGGGGAGCCACCTACAATGAGCAGTTCTTC.

This clonotype was counted ten times or more. The chain carries TRBV30 and TRBJ2-5; the D gene is possibly TRBD2 (5 bases). This CDR3 comprises 14 residues. Trimming took 0 bases from V and 5 from J, leaving 13 bases between them. Germline CDR1 GTSNPN, CDR2 SVGIG (reference sequence). DNA for the CDR3: TGTGCCTGGAGTGTGGCGGGTCGTCGTGAGACCCAGTACTTC. Its translation is CAWSVAGRRETQYF.